This T cell receptor beta chain was recovered during a study of blood T cells in healthy people across ages. The V gene's germline CDR1 is DFQATT and CDR2 SNEGSKA (reference sequence). The CDR3 contains 15 residues. Trimming took 4 bases from V and 4 from J; bases not matched to a gene: 9. The study's findings and limits: Calculation of diversity from one million T cells yielded estimates considered to be underestimates.

Concerning this clonotype: The target antigen is unknown.

It was with a sample-barcoded 5' primer and a J-beta primer mix that a second PCR of roughly 7 to 12 cycles was run. Unique molecular identifiers of 12 random nucleotides labeled each cDNA. One entry per CDR3 protein, called by TCRdb with MiXCR from the 5' RACE reads. This table has more than 650,000 distinct CDR3 sequences, 40% to 65% appearing once. Donors gave ten milliliters of peripheral blood apiece. Isolation per sample recovered at least 7 million PBMCs. This sequence originates from a man older than 75 in good health. The sample consisted of blood. The chain joins TRBV20-1 to TRBJ2-7; 11 bases are shared with TRBD2. The CDR3: CSATALAGVGYEQYF. CDR3 in DNA: TGCAGTGCTACCGCACTAGCGGGAGTTGGATACGAGCAGTACTTC.